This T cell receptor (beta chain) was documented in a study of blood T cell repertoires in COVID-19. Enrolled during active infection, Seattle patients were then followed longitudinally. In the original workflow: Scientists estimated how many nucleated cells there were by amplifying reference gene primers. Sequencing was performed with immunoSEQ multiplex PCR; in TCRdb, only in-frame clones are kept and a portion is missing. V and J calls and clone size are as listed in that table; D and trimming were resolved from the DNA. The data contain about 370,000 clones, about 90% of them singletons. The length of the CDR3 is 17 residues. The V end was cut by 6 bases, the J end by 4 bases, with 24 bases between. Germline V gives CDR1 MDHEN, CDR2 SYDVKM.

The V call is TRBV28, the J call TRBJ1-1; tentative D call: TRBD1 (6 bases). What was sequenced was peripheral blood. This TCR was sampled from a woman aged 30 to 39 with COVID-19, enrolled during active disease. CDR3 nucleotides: TGTGCCAGCAGCACTCGTGCGACAGGTATCTTCGGCACTGAAGCTTTCTTT. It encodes CASSTRATGIFGTEAFF.